This TCR beta chain was found in a study of T cell changes during pregnancy in multiple sclerosis. This CDR3 has 18 amino acids. Trimming removed 4 bases from V and 4 bases from J, with 23 bases in between. Clones were read by immunoSEQ multiplex PCR, and TCRdb kept only the in-frame ones, dropping some. The sample lists 40,000 or so clones; about 91% were seen once. The chain carries TRBV23-1 and TRBJ1-5; no firm D call. TRBV23-1 is labeled an ORF, and its function is uncertain. The sample here was CD8+ T cells from peripheral blood mononuclear cells, taken after pregnancy. The clonotype comes from a female donor with multiple sclerosis, enrolled in a pregnancy study. The CDR3 spells CASSLVRGPTPTNQPQHF. In DNA, the CDR3 is TGCGCCAGCAGTCTTGTCCGGGGTCCGACCCCGACAAATCAGCCCCAGCATTTT.